This is a list of T cell receptor beta chains from one sample in a study of beta chain features in type 1 diabetes. Assay used: immunoSEQ multiplex PCR; TCRdb lists only in-frame clones, some missing. In the table there are roughly 38,000 clones, approximately 62% of which are singletons. The sample was Tregs from blood. All receptors come from a man aged 25 to 40 with type 1 diabetes. Some clones in this sample may be carry-over from other donors' samples. The CDR3 runs from the conserved cysteine through the conserved F or W. A D gene is named only where the DNA matches it firmly. For some rows the clone size is stated as once, few or many, or as a class when expanded; others skip it.

clone_size: NA; d_call: TRBD1; j_call: TRBJ2-1; v_call: TRBV9; cdr3_nt: TGTGCCAGCAGTGCAACGAGGCAGGGGGATCAGTTCTTC; cdr3_aa: CASSATRQGDQFF
clone_size: NA; d_call: TRBD1; j_call: TRBJ2-7; v_call: TRBV5-1; cdr3_nt: TGCGCCAGCAGCCTGGACAGGGGGGCTTATCCCTTGTACGAGCAGTACTTC; cdr3_aa: CASSLDRGAYPLYEQYF
clone_size: NA; d_call: NA; j_call: TRBJ2-7; v_call: TRBV28; cdr3_nt: TGTGCCAGCAGCCCTGGGGCTTCGAAGAGGAATGAGCAGTACTTC; cdr3_aa: CASSPGASKRNEQYF
clone_size: NA; d_call: NA; j_call: TRBJ1-6; v_call: TRBV11-2; cdr3_nt: TGTGCCAGCGGGGGGGAGGCGAGTTCACCCCTCCACTTT; cdr3_aa: CASGGEASSPLHF
clone_size: NA; d_call: TRBD1; j_call: TRBJ1-2; v_call: TRBV2; cdr3_nt: TGTGCCAGCAGAGGGGACAGCCCTATCGGTGGCTACACCTTC; cdr3_aa: CASRGDSPIGGYTF
clone_size: NA; d_call: NA; j_call: TRBJ1-5; v_call: TRBV19; cdr3_nt: TGTGCCAGTAGTATTATAGGGGCCGGGGGGAGCGGGCCCCAGCATTTT; cdr3_aa: CASSIIGAGGSGPQHF
clone_size: NA; d_call: TRBD1; j_call: TRBJ2-7; v_call: TRBV18; cdr3_nt: TGTGCCAGCTCACCAACGGGACAGGGGGGGAACGAGCAGTACTTC; cdr3_aa: CASSPTGQGGNEQYF
clone_size: NA; d_call: TRBD2; j_call: TRBJ2-7; v_call: TRBV7-2; cdr3_nt: TGTGCCAGCAGCTGGACTAGCGGGGGGTACGAGCAGTACTTC; cdr3_aa: CASSWTSGGYEQYF
clone_size: NA; d_call: TRBD2; j_call: TRBJ2-7; v_call: TRBV7-9; cdr3_nt: TGTGCCAGCAGCCCACCTAGCGGGGGCTACGAGCAGTACTTC; cdr3_aa: CASSPPSGGYEQYF
clone_size: NA; d_call: NA; j_call: TRBJ1-3; v_call: TRBV7-2; cdr3_nt: TGTGCCAGCAGCCCAGAGGCAGCGGTTACGTCGGGAAACACCATATATTTT; cdr3_aa: CASSPEAAVTSGNTIYF
clone_size: NA; d_call: NA; j_call: TRBJ2-2; v_call: TRBV19; cdr3_nt: TGTGCCAGTACCAAAACTCAGGGAACCGGGGAGCTGTTTTTT; cdr3_aa: CASTKTQGTGELFF
clone_size: NA; d_call: NA; j_call: TRBJ1-6; v_call: TRBV7-3; cdr3_nt: TGTGCCAGCAAAGGGGCGTCGGGTTCGCCCCTCCACTTT; cdr3_aa: CASKGASGSPLHF
clone_size: few; d_call: TRBD2; j_call: TRBJ2-1; v_call: TRBV11-2; cdr3_nt: TGTGCCAGCAGCTTAGAAAGACTAGCGGGGAATGAGCAGTTCTTC; cdr3_aa: CASSLERLAGNEQFF
clone_size: NA; d_call: NA; j_call: TRBJ2-1; v_call: TRBV5-1; cdr3_nt: TGCGCCAGCAGCTTGGGGCAGATTTCCTACAATGAGCAGTTCTTC; cdr3_aa: CASSLGQISYNEQFF
clone_size: few; d_call: TRBD2; j_call: TRBJ2-3; v_call: TRBV11-2; cdr3_nt: TGTGCCAGCAGCGTAGGAATAGCGGGGGGCCAGGGAGATACGCAGTATTTT; cdr3_aa: CASSVGIAGGQGDTQYF
clone_size: few; d_call: TRBD2; j_call: TRBJ2-1; v_call: TRBV28; cdr3_nt: TGTGCCAGCAAGGGAGGGCTATGGAATGAGCAGTTCTTC; cdr3_aa: CASKGGLWNEQFF
clone_size: NA; d_call: TRBD2; j_call: TRBJ2-3; v_call: TRBV19; cdr3_nt: TGTGCCAGTAGTATAAGGCGGGGGGCCTGGGCAGATACGCAGTATTTT; cdr3_aa: CASSIRRGAWADTQYF
clone_size: NA; d_call: TRBD1; j_call: TRBJ1-2; v_call: TRBV19; cdr3_nt: TGTGCCAGTATGGGGGGACAGGACTATGGCTACACCTTC; cdr3_aa: CASMGGQDYGYTF
clone_size: few; d_call: TRBD1; j_call: TRBJ2-1; v_call: TRBV6-5; cdr3_nt: TGTGCCAGCAGTCTCCTTCGGACAGGGAACAATGAGCAGTTCTTC; cdr3_aa: CASSLLRTGNNEQFF
clone_size: NA; d_call: NA; j_call: TRBJ1-2; v_call: TRBV18; cdr3_nt: TGTGCCAGCTCACCGGGCATTCAGGGCGATGGCTACACCTTC; cdr3_aa: CASSPGIQGDGYTF
clone_size: NA; d_call: TRBD1; j_call: TRBJ2-3; v_call: TRBV7-3; cdr3_nt: TGTGCCAGCAGCAGGACAGGGGGAGGAGATACGCAGTATTTT; cdr3_aa: CASSRTGGGDTQYF
clone_size: NA; d_call: TRBD1; j_call: TRBJ2-5; v_call: TRBV5-1; cdr3_nt: TGCGCCAGCAGCTTGTTAGGGACAGGGCTACAAGAGACCCAGTACTTC; cdr3_aa: CASSLLGTGLQETQYF
clone_size: few; d_call: NA; j_call: TRBJ1-2; v_call: TRBV9; cdr3_nt: TGTGCCAGCAGCTCTTACAGCTATGGCTACACCTTC; cdr3_aa: CASSSYSYGYTF
clone_size: NA; d_call: TRBD2; j_call: TRBJ2-3; v_call: TRBV5-1; cdr3_nt: TGCGCCAGCAGCTTGGTGCTTAGCGGGGGAACGTTCCCGACAGATACGCAGTATTTT; cdr3_aa: CASSLVLSGGTFPTDTQYF
clone_size: NA; d_call: NA; j_call: TRBJ2-3; v_call: TRBV6-1; cdr3_nt: TGTGCCAGCAGTCTACGTGGGCAGGGCCCAGATACGCAGTATTTT; cdr3_aa: CASSLRGQGPDTQYF
clone_size: NA; d_call: TRBD1; j_call: TRBJ2-1; v_call: TRBV5-1; cdr3_nt: TGCGCCAGCAGCTTGGACAGGGGTAATGAGCAGTTCTTC; cdr3_aa: CASSLDRGNEQFF
clone_size: NA; d_call: TRBD2; j_call: TRBJ2-3; v_call: TRBV27; cdr3_nt: TGTGCCAGCAGTTTACCATTCCGGAGGGGACTAGCAGTCTATTTAGATACGCAGTATTTT; cdr3_aa: CASSLPFRRGLAVYLDTQYF
clone_size: NA; d_call: NA; j_call: TRBJ1-2; v_call: TRBV6-5; cdr3_nt: TGTGCCAGCAGTTACTCGTCTGTTCCGTATGGCTACACCTTC; cdr3_aa: CASSYSSVPYGYTF
clone_size: NA; d_call: NA; j_call: TRBJ2-7; v_call: TRBV6-1; cdr3_nt: TGTGCCAGCAGTGAAGGCAGGGGCGTTATCTACGAGCAGTACTTC; cdr3_aa: CASSEGRGVIYEQYF
clone_size: once; d_call: NA; j_call: TRBJ2-7; v_call: TRBV5-1; cdr3_nt: TGCGCCAGCAGCTCTGGGACATATCCCTACGAGCAGTACTTC; cdr3_aa: CASSSGTYPYEQYF
clone_size: few; d_call: NA; j_call: TRBJ2-7; v_call: TRBV6-6; cdr3_nt: TGTGCCAGCAGTTACTCGGTCGACAGGTCCTACGAGCAGTACTTC; cdr3_aa: CASSYSVDRSYEQYF
clone_size: NA; d_call: NA; j_call: TRBJ2-1; v_call: TRBV7-8; cdr3_nt: TGTGCCAGCAGCTTCCTGGGCCCCAATTACAATGAGCAGTTCTTC; cdr3_aa: CASSFLGPNYNEQFF
clone_size: few; d_call: TRBD2; j_call: TRBJ2-3; v_call: TRBV2; cdr3_nt: TGTGCCAGCATCAGGGATACTAGCGGCACAGATACGCAGTATTTT; cdr3_aa: CASIRDTSGTDTQYF
clone_size: few; d_call: NA; j_call: TRBJ2-7; v_call: TRBV7-2; cdr3_nt: TGTGCCAGCAGCTCCGAACCCCTATCCTACGAGCAGTACTTC; cdr3_aa: CASSSEPLSYEQYF
clone_size: NA; d_call: NA; j_call: TRBJ2-7; v_call: TRBV2; cdr3_nt: TGTGCCAGCAGTCCGGGAGCGCCCGGCGAGCAGTACTTC; cdr3_aa: CASSPGAPGEQYF
clone_size: NA; d_call: NA; j_call: TRBJ1-2; v_call: TRBV4-2; cdr3_nt: TGTGCCAGCAGCCAAGATAAGGGGTTGGACTATGGCTACACCTTC; cdr3_aa: CASSQDKGLDYGYTF
clone_size: NA; d_call: TRBD2; j_call: TRBJ2-1; v_call: TRBV28; cdr3_nt: TGTGCCAGCAGCCGGACTAGCGGCCCTAATGAGCAGTTCTTC; cdr3_aa: CASSRTSGPNEQFF
clone_size: few; d_call: TRBD1; j_call: TRBJ2-6; v_call: TRBV7-3; cdr3_nt: TGTGCCAGCGGGACAGGGTACTCTGGGGCCAACGTCCTGACTTTC; cdr3_aa: CASGTGYSGANVLTF
clone_size: NA; d_call: TRBD1; j_call: TRBJ2-5; v_call: TRBV6-1; cdr3_nt: TGTGCCAGCAGTGAAACGGCAGGGGGTAAAGAGACCCAGTACTTC; cdr3_aa: CASSETAGGKETQYF
clone_size: few; d_call: NA; j_call: TRBJ1-5; v_call: TRBV6-6; cdr3_nt: TGTGCCAGCAGTCCCCGCGGTGGTGATCAGCCCCAGCATTTT; cdr3_aa: CASSPRGGDQPQHF
clone_size: NA; d_call: NA; j_call: TRBJ2-1; v_call: TRBV27; cdr3_nt: TGTGCCAGCAGCTTCCCCCGGGGGGAGCAGTTCTTC; cdr3_aa: CASSFPRGEQFF
clone_size: NA; d_call: NA; j_call: TRBJ2-5; v_call: TRBV7-8; cdr3_nt: TGTGCCAGCAGCTTCAGAAACCAAGAGACCCAGTACTTC; cdr3_aa: CASSFRNQETQYF
clone_size: NA; d_call: NA; j_call: TRBJ2-5; v_call: TRBV7-2; cdr3_nt: TGTGCCAGCAGCGACACCCGCCAGGGAGGGACCCAGTACTTC; cdr3_aa: CASSDTRQGGTQYF
clone_size: NA; d_call: NA; j_call: TRBJ2-7; v_call: TRBV7-2; cdr3_nt: TGTGCCAGCAGCGTCGGGAGCTCAGGCCCCTACGAGCAGTACTTC; cdr3_aa: CASSVGSSGPYEQYF
clone_size: NA; d_call: NA; j_call: TRBJ1-4; v_call: TRBV7-9; cdr3_nt: TGTGCCAGCAGCTCCGGACAGACCGGCGATGAAAAACTGTTTTTT; cdr3_aa: CASSSGQTGDEKLFF